This T cell receptor beta chain was found in a study of sequential checkpoint blockade in melanoma. Across the study: TCRbeta immunosequencing was performed on DNA from roughly 91 pretreatment melanoma tumor samples.

The CDR3 consists of 17 residues. The germline V and J ends were trimmed by 3 bases and 5 bases, with 22 bases remaining between them. CDR1 SGHNT and CDR2 YENEEA come from the germline V gene. Treatment defined: randomized to nivolumab then ipilimumab (arm A) or the reverse (arm B). TCRdb keeps only in-frame clones here, not all; method: immunoSEQ multiplex PCR. This table has about 11,000 clones, less than 30% appearing once. The sample here was tumor tissue (inferred from file names), taken from a patient given nivolumab and ipilimumab in sequence. V usage is TRBV11-3 and J usage is TRBJ1-2; D unresolved. This TCR came from a human donor with melanoma. The CDR3 reads CASSLALRGGRTYGYTF. CDR3 bases: TGTGCCAGCAGCTTGGCCCTCCGTGGTGGCAGAACGTATGGCTACACCTTC. The full variable domain, rest sourced from reference TRBV11-3 and TRBJ1-2, is EAGVVQSPRYKIIEKKQPVAFWCNPISGHNTLYWYLQNLGQGPELLIRYENEEAVDDSQLPKDRFSAERLKGVDSTLKIQPAELGDSAVYLCASSLALRGGRTYGYTFGSGTRLTVV.